Listed below are T cell receptor beta chains from one sample, sequenced in a study of graft-versus-host responses after intestinal transplantation. TCRdb's copy holds only in-frame clones and misses some; the assay was immunoSEQ multiplex PCR. Seen here are 120,000 or so clones, 80% to 95% observed once, and the top ten hold less than 0.55%. No antigen has been identified for these receptors. Sequencing was performed on unstimulated CD8+ T cells sorted from spleen or lymph node cells, taken before intestinal transplant. The receptors derive from a human donor who received an intestinal transplant. Both conserved end residues are part of each CDR3. Each record gives: V gene, J gene, CDR3 protein.

>TRBV19|TRBJ1-5
CASSMGNQPQHF
>TRBV10-1|TRBJ1-1
CASTPGMGVTEAFF
>TRBV19|TRBJ2-1
CASSMLAGNEQFF
>TRBV9|TRBJ2-1
CASSLTSGIMDEQFF
>TRBV19|TRBJ2-5
CASSTETSGRAKIQETQYF
>TRBV7-7|TRBJ1-5
CASTRQGEFNQPQHF
>TRBV29-1|TRBJ2-5
CSVPPSGKGETQYF
>TRBV5-1|TRBJ2-1
CASSLGPSGANNEQFF
>TRBV5-4|TRBJ2-7
CASSSGTASYEQYF
>TRBV19|TRBJ2-2
CATTLLAGGPSGELFF
>TRBV4-1|TRBJ2-7
CASSQERDGRYEQYF
>TRBV6-5|TRBJ1-1
CASSLGGGSEAFF
>TRBV28|TRBJ2-7
CASSGGTSESYEQYF
>TRBV5-1|TRBJ2-7
CASSFGQGNEQYF
>TRBV9|TRBJ2-1
CASGAGSQGDEQFF
>TRBV6-1|TRBJ2-5
CASSVGGETQYF
>TRBV6-5|TRBJ1-1
CASSYSRSNTEAFF
>TRBV13|TRBJ2-3
CASSRSGSGTDTQYF
>TRBV7-6|TRBJ2-1
CASSPRDFPGDNEQFF
>TRBV7-9|TRBJ1-1
CASSSPPSAFF
>TRBV5-4|TRBJ2-7
CASSFGQGPNEQYF
>TRBV7-9|TRBJ2-1
CASSSGSSYNEQFF
>TRBV18|TRBJ2-1
CASSPTGGGYNEQFF
>TRBV21-1|TRBJ1-3
CASSKGMGGEHSGNTIYF
>TRBV29-1|TRBJ1-2
CSVEQGAGYGYTF
>TRBV29-1|TRBJ2-7
CSVVGAGPNLSYEQYF
>TRBV6-5|TRBJ2-7
CASSYGDSFYEQYF
>TRBV11-2|TRBJ2-1
CASSQNPIGEQFF
>TRBV18|TRBJ2-5
CASSGSFQETQYF
>TRBV4-1|TRBJ2-7
CASSQGFDYEQYF
>TRBV30|TRBJ2-1
CAWSAGLAVYNEQFF
>TRBV7-6|TRBJ1-2
CASSPEGKRYGYTF
>TRBV30|TRBJ2-7
CAWWDSGFYEQYF
>TRBV27|TRBJ2-2
CASSFSGGLAATTGELFF
>TRBV27|TRBJ1-5
CASSLQGINQPQHF
>TRBV7-6|TRBJ2-7
CASSLDPSGRSYEQYF
>TRBV27|TRBJ1-1
CASSSGPNTEAFF
>TRBV6-1|TRBJ2-7
CASSPGTSLYEQYF
>TRBV6-1|TRBJ2-7
CASSPPGTYEQYF
>TRBV13|TRBJ2-7
CASGVWTVDSYEQYF